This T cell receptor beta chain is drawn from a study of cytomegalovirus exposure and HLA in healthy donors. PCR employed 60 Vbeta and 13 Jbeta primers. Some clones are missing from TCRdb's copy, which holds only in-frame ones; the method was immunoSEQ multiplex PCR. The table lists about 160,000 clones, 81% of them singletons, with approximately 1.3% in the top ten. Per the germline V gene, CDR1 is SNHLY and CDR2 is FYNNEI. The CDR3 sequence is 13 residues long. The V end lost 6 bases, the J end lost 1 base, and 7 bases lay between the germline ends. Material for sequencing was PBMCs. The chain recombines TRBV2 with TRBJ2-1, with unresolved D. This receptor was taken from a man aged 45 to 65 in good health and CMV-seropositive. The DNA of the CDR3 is TGTGCCAGCAGGTACGGGTCCTACAATGAGCAGTTCTTC. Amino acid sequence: CASRYGSYNEQFF.